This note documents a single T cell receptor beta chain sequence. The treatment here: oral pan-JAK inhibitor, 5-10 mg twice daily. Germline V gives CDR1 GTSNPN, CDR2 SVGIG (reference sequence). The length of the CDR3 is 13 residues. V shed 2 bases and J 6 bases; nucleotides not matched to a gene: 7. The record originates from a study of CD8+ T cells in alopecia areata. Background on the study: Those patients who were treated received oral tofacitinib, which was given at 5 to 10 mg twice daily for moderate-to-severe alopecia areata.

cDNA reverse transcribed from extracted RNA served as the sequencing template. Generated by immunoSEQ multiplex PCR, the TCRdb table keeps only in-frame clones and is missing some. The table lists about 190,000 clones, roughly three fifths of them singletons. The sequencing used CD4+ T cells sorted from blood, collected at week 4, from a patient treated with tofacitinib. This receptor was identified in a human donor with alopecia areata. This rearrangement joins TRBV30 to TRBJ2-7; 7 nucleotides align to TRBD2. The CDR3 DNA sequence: TGTGCCTGGAGTAGGGCGGGAGTTCTCGAGCAGTACTTC. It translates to CAWSRAGVLEQYF.